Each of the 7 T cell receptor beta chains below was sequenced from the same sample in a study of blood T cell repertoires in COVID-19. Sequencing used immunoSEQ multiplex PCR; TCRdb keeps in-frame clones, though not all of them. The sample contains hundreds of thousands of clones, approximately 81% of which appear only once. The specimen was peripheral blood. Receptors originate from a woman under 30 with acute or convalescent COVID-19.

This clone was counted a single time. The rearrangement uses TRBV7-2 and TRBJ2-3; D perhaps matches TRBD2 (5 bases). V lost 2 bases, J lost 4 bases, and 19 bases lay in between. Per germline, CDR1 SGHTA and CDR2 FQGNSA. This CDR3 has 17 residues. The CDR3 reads CASSLRSIGEYPDTQYF. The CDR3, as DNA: TGTGCCAGCAGCTTAAGATCCATCGGGGAGTATCCAGATACGCAGTATTTT.

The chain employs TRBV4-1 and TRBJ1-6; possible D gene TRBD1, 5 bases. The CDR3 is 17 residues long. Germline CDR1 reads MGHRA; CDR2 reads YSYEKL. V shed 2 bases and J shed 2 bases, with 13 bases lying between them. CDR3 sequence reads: CASSQYYQGTYNSPLHF. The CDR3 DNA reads TGCGCCAGCAGCCAATATTATCAGGGAACCTATAATTCACCCCTCCACTTT.

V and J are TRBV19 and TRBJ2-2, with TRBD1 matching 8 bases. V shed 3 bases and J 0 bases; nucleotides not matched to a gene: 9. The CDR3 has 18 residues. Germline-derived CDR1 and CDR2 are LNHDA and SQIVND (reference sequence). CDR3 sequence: CASSILDRETSNTGELFF. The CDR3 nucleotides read TGTGCCAGTAGTATCCTGGACAGGGAGACTTCGAACACCGGGGAGCTGTTTTTT.

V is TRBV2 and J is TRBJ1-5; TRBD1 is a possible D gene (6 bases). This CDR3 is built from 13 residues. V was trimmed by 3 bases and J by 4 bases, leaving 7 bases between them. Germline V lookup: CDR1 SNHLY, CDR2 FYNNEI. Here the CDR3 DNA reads TGTGCCAGCAGTGACGACAGGAATCAGCCCCAGCATTTT. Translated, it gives CASSDDRNQPQHF.

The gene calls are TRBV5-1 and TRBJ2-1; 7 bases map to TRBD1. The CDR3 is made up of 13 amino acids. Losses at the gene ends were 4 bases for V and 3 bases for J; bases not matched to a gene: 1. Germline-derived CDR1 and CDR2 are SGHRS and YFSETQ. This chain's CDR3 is CASSGDSYNEQFF. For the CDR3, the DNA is TGCGCCAGCAGCGGGGACAGCTACAATGAGCAGTTCTTC.

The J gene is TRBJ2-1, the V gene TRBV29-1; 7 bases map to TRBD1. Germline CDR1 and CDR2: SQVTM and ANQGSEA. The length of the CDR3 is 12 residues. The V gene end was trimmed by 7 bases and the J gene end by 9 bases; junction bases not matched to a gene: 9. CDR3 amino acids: CSGQTGVGEQFF. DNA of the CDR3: TGCAGCGGGCAAACAGGGGTGGGTGAGCAGTTCTTC.

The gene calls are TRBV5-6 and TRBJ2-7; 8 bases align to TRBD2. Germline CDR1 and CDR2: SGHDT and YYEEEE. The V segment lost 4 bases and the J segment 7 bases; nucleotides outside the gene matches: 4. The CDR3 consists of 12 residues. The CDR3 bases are TGTGCCAGCAGCCAATTAGCGGGGGAGCAGTACTTC. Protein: CASSQLAGEQYF.